This TCR beta chain was observed in a study of blood T cell repertoires in COVID-19. Looking at the study overall: Spain, Italy and the United States supplied samples that represented acute and convalescent COVID-19. In each case, the material was cDNA or gDNA derived from T cells, B-cell-depleted T cells, or PBMCs.

Repertoires were generated with immunoSEQ multiplex PCR, while TCRdb's copy carries only in-frame clones and drops some. Among roughly 250,000 clones listed, 80% to 90% were seen once. The CDR3 length is 13 residues. V was cut by 0 bases and J by 15 bases, with 15 bases left in between. Germline V CDR1 and CDR2: MNHEY, SVGEGT. The chain carries TRBV6-2 or TRBV6-3 and TRBJ1-5, with D unresolved. The clonotype originates from a man aged 40-49 years who had recovered from COVID-19. Sequenced input: PBMCs or T cells enriched from blood (not recorded which). The CDR3 sequence is CASSYSAGSVGHF. CDR3 coding DNA: TGTGCCAGCAGTTACTCGGCGGGAAGTGTAGGGCATTTT.